This T cell receptor (beta chain) was captured by sequencing in a study of blood T cells in healthy people across ages. A second PCR, run for roughly 7 to 12 cycles, used a sample-barcoded 5' primer plus a J-beta primer mix. TCRdb re-called the 5' RACE reads through MiXCR, storing one row per CDR3 protein. The table lists about 1.4 million distinct CDR3 sequences, roughly 60% of them singletons. Regarding this clonotype: Its target is unknown.

The CDR3 is made up of 14 amino acids. The germline V gene has CDR1 SEHNR and CDR2 FQNEAQ (reference sequence). Trimming removed 5 bases at V and 6 bases at J, with 16 bases between. The study, taken as a whole, reports: Aged donors had fewer naive CD4+ cells and lower diversity than long-lived donors. The percentage of naive T cells correlated strongly with TCR beta diversity.

The receptor was derived from a man younger than 35 in good health. Sequenced material: blood. The chain carries TRBV7-9 and TRBJ1-1; maybe TRBD1 (5 bases). Written as DNA, the CDR3 is TGTGCCAGCAGCCCAACAACGGACATTTCTGAAGCTTTCTTT. Translated: CASSPTTDISEAFF.